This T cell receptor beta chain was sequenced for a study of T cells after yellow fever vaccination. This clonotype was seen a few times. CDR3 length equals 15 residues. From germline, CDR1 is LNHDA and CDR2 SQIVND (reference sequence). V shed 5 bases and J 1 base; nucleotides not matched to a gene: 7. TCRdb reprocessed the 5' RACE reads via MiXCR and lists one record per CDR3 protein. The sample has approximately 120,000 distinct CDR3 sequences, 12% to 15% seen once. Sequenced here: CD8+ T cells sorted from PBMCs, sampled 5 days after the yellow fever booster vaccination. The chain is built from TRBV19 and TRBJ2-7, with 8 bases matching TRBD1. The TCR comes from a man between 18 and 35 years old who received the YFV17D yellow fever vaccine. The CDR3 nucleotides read TGTGCCAGTAGTGTCGCCCAGGGGGCGTCCTACGAGCAGTACTTC. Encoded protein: CASSVAQGASYEQYF.